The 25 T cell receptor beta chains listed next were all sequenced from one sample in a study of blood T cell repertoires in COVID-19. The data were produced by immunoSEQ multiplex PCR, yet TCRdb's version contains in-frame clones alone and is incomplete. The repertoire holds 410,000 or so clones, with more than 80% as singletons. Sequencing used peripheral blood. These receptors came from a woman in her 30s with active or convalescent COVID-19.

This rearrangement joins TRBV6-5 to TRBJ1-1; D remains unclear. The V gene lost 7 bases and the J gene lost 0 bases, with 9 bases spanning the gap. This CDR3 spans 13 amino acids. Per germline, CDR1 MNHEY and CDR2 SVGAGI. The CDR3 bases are TGTGCCAGCACGACGGGGATGAACACTGAAGCTTTCTTT. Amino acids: CASTTGMNTEAFF.

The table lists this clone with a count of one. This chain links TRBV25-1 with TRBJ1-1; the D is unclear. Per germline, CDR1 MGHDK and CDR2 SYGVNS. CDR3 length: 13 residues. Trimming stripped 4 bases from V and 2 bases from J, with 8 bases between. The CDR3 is CASSGALNTEAFF. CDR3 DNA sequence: TGTGCCAGCAGTGGGGCCCTTAACACTGAAGCTTTCTTT.

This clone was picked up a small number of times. CDR3 in amino acids: CASSLSGTSSRETQYF. In nucleotides, the CDR3 is TGTGCCAGTAGCCTCTCCGGGACTAGCTCGAGGGAGACCCAGTACTTC. V is TRBV19 and J is TRBJ2-5, with TRBD2 matching 9 bases. The CDR3 is 16 residues long. Per the germline V gene, CDR1 is LNHDA and CDR2 is SQIVND (reference sequence). With V trimmed by 6 bases and J by 5 bases, 13 bases remained unmatched.

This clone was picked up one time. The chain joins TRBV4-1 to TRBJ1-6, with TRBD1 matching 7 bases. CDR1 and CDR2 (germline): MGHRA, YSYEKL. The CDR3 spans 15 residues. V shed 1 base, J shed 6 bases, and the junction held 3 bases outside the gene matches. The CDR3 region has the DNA TGCGCCAGCAGCCAAGTGACAGGGAGTAATTCACCCCTCCACTTT. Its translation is CASSQVTGSNSPLHF.

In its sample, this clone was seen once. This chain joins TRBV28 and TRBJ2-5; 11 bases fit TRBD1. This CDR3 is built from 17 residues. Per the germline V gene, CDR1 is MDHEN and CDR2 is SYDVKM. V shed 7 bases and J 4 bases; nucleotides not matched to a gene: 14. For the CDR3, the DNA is TGTGCCAGCACCGGACTGAAGGACAGGGGGCTAGGAGAGACCCAGTACTTC. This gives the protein CASTGLKDRGLGETQYF.

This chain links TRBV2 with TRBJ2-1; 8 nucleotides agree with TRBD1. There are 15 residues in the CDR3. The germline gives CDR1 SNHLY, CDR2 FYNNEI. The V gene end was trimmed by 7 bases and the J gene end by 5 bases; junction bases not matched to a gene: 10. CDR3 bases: TGTGCCAGCACCCGAGGGGCAGGGGGCCACAATGAGCAGTTCTTC. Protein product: CASTRGAGGHNEQFF.

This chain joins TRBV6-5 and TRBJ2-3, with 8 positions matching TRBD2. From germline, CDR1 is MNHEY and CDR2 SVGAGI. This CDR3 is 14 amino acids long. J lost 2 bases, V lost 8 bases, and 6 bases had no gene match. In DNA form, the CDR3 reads TGTGCCAGCCTCCGGCGGGGGGTCACAGATACGCAGTATTTT. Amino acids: CASLRRGVTDTQYF.

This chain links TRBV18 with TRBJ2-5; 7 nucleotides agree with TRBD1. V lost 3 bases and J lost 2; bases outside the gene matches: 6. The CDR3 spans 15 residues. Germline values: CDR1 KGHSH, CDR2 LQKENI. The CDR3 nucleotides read TGTGCCAGCTCACCTAATCAGGGACAGCAAGAGACCCAGTACTTC. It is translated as CASSPNQGQQETQYF. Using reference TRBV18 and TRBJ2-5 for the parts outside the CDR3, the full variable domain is NAGVMQNPRHLVRRRGQEARLRCSPMKGHSHVYWYRQLPEEGLKFMVYLQKENIIDESGMPKERFSAEFPKEGPSILRIQQVVRGDSAAYFCASSPNQGQQETQYFGPGTRLLVL.

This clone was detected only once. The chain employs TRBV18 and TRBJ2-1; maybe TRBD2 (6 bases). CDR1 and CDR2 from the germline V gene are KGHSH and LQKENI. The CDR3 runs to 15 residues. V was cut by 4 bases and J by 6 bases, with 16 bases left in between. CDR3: CASSLVGLPPNEQFF. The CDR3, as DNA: TGTGCCAGCTCACTAGTGGGACTCCCGCCCAATGAGCAGTTCTTC.

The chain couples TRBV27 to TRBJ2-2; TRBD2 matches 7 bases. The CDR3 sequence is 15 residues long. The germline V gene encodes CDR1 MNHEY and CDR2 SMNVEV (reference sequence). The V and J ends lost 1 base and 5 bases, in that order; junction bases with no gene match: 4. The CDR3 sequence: CASSLWEGMTGELFF. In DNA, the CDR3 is TGTGCCAGCAGTTTATGGGAGGGAATGACCGGGGAGCTGTTTTTT.

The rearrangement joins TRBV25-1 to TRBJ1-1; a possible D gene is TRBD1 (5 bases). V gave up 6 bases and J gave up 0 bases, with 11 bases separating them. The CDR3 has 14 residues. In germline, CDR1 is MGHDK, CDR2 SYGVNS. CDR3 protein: CASRRSGLNTEAFF. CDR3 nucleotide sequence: TGTGCCAGCAGGCGGTCAGGGTTGAACACTGAAGCTTTCTTT.

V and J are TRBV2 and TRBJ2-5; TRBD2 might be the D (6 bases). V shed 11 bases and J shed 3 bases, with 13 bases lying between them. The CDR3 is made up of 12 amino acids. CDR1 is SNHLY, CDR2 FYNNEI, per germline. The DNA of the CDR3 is TGTGCCGGCTTCCGGGAGAAAGAGACCCAGTACTTC. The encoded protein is CAGFREKETQYF.

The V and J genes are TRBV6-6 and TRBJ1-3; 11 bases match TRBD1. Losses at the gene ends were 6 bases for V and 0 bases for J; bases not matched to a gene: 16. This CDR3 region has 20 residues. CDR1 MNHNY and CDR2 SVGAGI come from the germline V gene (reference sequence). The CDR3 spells CASSHYSTQGQGGSGNTIYF. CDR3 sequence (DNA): TGTGCCAGCAGCCATTACAGCACCCAGGGACAGGGGGGCTCTGGAAACACCATATATTTT.

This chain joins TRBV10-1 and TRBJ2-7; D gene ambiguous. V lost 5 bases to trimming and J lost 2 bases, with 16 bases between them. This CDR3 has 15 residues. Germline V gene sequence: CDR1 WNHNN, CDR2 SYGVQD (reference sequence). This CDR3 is CASSPPDGKTYEQYF. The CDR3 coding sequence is TGCGCCAGCAGTCCCCCCGATGGCAAAACCTACGAGCAGTACTTC.

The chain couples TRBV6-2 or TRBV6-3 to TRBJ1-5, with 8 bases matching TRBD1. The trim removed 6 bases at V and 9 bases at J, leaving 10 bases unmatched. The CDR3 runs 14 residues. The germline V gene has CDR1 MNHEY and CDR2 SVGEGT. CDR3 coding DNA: TGTGCCAGCAGCAACACTACAGGGGGGCGGCCCCAGCATTTT. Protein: CASSNTTGGRPQHF.

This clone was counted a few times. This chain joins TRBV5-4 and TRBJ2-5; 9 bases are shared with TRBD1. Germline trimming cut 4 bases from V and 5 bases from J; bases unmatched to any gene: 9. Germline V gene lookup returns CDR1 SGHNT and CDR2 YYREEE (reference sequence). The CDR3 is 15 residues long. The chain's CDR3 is CASSPSGDRVETQYF. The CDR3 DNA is TGTGCCAGCAGCCCTTCGGGGGACAGGGTGGAGACCCAGTACTTC.

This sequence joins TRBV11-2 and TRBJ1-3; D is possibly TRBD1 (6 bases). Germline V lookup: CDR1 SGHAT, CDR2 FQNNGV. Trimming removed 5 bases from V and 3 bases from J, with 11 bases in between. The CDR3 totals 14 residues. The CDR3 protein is CASSPRTVGNTIYF. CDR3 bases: TGTGCCAGCAGCCCACGGACAGTTGGAAACACCATATATTTT.

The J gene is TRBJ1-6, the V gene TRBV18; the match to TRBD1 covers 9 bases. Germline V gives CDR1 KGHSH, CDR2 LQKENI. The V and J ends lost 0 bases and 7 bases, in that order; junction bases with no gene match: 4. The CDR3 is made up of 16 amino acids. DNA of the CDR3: TGTGCCAGCTCACCACCATCGGGACAGGGCAATTCACCCCTCCACTTT. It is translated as CASSPPSGQGNSPLHF.

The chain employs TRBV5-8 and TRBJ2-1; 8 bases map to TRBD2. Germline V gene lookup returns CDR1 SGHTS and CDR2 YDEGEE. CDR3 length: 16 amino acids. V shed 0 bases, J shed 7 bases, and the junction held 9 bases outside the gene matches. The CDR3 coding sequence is TGTGCCAGCAGCTTGGATCCGGGGGGGCAATGGAATGAGCAGTTCTTC. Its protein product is CASSLDPGGQWNEQFF. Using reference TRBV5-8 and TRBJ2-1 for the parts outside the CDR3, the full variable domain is EAGVTQSPTHLIKTRGQQATLRCSPISGHTSVYWYQQALGLGLQFLLWYDEGEERNRGNFPPRFSGRQFPNYSSELNVNALELEDSALYLCASSLDPGGQWNEQFFGPGTRLTVL.

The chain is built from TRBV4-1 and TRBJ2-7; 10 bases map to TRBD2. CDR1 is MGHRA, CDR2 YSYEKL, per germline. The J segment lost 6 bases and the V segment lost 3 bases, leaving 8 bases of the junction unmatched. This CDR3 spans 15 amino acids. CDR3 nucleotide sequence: TGCGCCAGCAGCCATCCGTTTGAGCGGGGGGGCGAGCAGTACTTC. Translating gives CASSHPFERGGEQYF.

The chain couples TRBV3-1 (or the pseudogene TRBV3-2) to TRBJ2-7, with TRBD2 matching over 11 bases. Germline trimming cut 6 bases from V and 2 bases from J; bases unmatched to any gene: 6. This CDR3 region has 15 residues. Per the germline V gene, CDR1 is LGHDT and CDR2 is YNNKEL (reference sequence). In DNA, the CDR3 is TGTGCCAGCAGTCCGACTAGCGGGAATACCTACGAGCAGTACTTC. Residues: CASSPTSGNTYEQYF.

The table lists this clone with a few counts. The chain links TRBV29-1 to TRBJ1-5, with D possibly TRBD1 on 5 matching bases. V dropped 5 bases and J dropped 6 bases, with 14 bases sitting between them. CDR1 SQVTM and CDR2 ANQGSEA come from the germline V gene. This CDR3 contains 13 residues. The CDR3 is CSVSPAGSQPQHF. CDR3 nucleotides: TGCAGCGTTAGCCCAGCAGGGTCTCAGCCCCAGCATTTT.

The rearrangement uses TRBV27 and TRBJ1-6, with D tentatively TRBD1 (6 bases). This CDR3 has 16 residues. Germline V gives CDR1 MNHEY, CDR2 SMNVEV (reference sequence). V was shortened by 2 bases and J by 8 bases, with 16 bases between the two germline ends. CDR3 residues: CASSLIGGGTHSPLHF. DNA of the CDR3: TGTGCCAGCAGTTTAATAGGGGGGGGGACCCATTCACCCCTCCACTTT.

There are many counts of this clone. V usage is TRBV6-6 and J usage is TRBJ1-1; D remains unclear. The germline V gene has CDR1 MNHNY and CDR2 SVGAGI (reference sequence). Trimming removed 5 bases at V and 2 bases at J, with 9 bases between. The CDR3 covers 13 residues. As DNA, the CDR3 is TGTGCCAGCAGTGCGCTCGAAAACACTGAAGCTTTCTTT. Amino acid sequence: CASSALENTEAFF.

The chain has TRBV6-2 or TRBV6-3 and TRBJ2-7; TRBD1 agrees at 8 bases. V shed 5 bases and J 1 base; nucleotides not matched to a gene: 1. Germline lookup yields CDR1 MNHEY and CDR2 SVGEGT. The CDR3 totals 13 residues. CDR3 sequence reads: CASSRTGSYEQYF. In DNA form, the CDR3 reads TGTGCCAGCAGTAGGACAGGGTCCTACGAGCAGTACTTC.